The present TCR beta chain was sequenced within a study of blood T cell repertoires in COVID-19. The table lists this clone with a few counts. Sequencing was performed with immunoSEQ multiplex PCR; in TCRdb, only in-frame clones are kept and a portion is missing. The table records tens of thousands of clones, about 86% of them present only once. Seattle's enrolled individuals joined amid active infection and were then monitored longitudinally. Material for sequencing was peripheral blood. The TCR comes from a man older than 75 with COVID-19, enrolled during active disease.

CDR3 amino acids: CASREQGAPSYEQYF. The CDR3 coding sequence is TGTGCCAGCAGGGAACAGGGGGCTCCCTCCTACGAGCAGTACTTC. The gene calls are TRBV28 and TRBJ2-7; 9 positions agree with TRBD1. CDR1 is MDHEN and CDR2 is SYDVKM in the germline V gene. V trimming: 6 bases; J trimming: 0 bases; junction bases outside the gene matches: 6. The CDR3 extends over 15 amino acids.